This T cell receptor beta chain was captured in a study of cytomegalovirus exposure and HLA in healthy donors. Study details: The early release's HLA-typed donors yielded 80 million to 95 million unique TCRs. Study-wide results and limits: Of the V segments, some could not be distinguished, including TRBV6-2 and TRBV6-3, and were excluded.

Primers: 60 Vbeta forward and 13 Jbeta reverse. Generated by immunoSEQ multiplex PCR, the TCRdb table keeps only in-frame clones and is missing some. This table holds 90,000 or so clones, roughly 80% found once. The CDR3 has 12 amino acids. From germline, CDR1 is MNHEY and CDR2 SMNVEV (reference sequence). V was cut by 6 bases and J by 9 bases, with 12 bases left in between. About this clone itself: Its cognate antigen is unknown.

Sequenced material: PBMCs. The J gene is TRBJ2-1, the V gene TRBV27; the D gene is possibly TRBD2 (6 bases). The origin of this receptor is a young man in good health and CMV-seropositive. CDR3 bases: TGTGCCAGCAGCATCACGGGAGCTGAGCAGTTCTTC. It is translated as CASSITGAEQFF.